The TCR beta chain described here comes from a study of cytomegalovirus exposure and HLA in healthy donors. The wider study: The roughly 110 validation repertoires used the same platform as the 650 to 850 first-cohort repertoires (as reported by a later analysis).

As for this clone: Its matching antigen is unknown.

The protocol was immunoSEQ multiplex PCR, while the TCRdb copy is restricted to in-frame clones and leaves out a portion. The top ten hold about a sixth of the sample, which has about 180,000 clones, roughly 85% seen once. Germline CDR1 is SGHRS and CDR2 is YFSETQ. The V and J ends lost 2 bases and 2 bases respectively, with 7 bases between them. This CDR3 region has 13 residues. Study-wide results and caveats: The study listed roughly 160 cytomegalovirus-associated TCR beta chains. It was found in a later analysis that first-cohort TCR clusters tended to co-occur in the 120 validation repertoires. Reported results showed that the classifier diagnosed cytomegalovirus status with high specificity and sensitivity.

This TCR came from a man younger than 35 in good health and CMV-seropositive. The material sequenced was PBMCs. The gene calls are TRBV5-1 and TRBJ1-1; D might be TRBD1 (5 bases). The CDR3: CASSFQGNTEAFF. The DNA of the CDR3 is TGCGCCAGCAGCTTTCAGGGAAACACTGAAGCTTTCTTT. Drawing the rest from reference TRBV5-1 and TRBJ1-1, the complete variable domain is KAGVTQTPRYLIKTRGQQVTLSCSPISGHRSVSWYQQTPGQGLQFLFEYFSETQRNKGNFPGRFSGRQFSNSRSEMNVSTLELGDSALYLCASSFQGNTEAFFGQGTRLTVV.